These 13 T cell receptor beta chains were all obtained from the same sample, sequenced in a study of beta chain features in type 1 diabetes. Every bit of the isolated RNA underwent reverse transcription, so sequencing read expressed TCRB transcripts. The data were produced by immunoSEQ multiplex PCR, yet TCRdb's version contains in-frame clones alone and is incomplete. The sample shows under 400,000 clones, around a fifth of them seen only once. Sequencing was done on a sample of naive CD4+ T cells from blood. The receptors originated from a young woman in good health.

This clone came up a few times. The chain links TRBV5-6 to TRBJ1-6; D call uncertain. V was cut by 1 base and J by 10 bases, with 9 bases left in between. Germline V gives CDR1 SGHDT, CDR2 YYEEEE. The CDR3 is 13 amino acids. CDR3 in DNA: TGTGCCAGCAGCTTGACCAGAGGATCACCCCTCCACTTT. Protein product: CASSLTRGSPLHF.

The chain couples TRBV27 to TRBJ1-1; D possibly corresponds to TRBD1 (5 bases). Trimming left V 2 bases short and J 7 bases short, with 11 bases between. The germline V gene encodes CDR1 MNHEY and CDR2 SMNVEV (reference sequence). The CDR3 is made up of 13 amino acids. CDR3 in amino acids: CASSLRAGHEAFF. The CDR3 DNA is TGTGCCAGCAGTTTACGCGCGGGGCATGAAGCTTTCTTT.

This clone was counted between two and nine times. The chain uses TRBV4-1 and TRBJ1-5; 10 nucleotides match TRBD1. CDR3 length equals 14 residues. V was clipped by 3 bases and J by 7 bases; unmatched bases: 3. The germline gives CDR1 MGHRA, CDR2 YSYEKL. DNA for the CDR3: TGCGCCAGCAGCCAGACAGGGGGCATCCAGCCCCAGCATTTT. Encoded protein: CASSQTGGIQPQHF.

The V call is TRBV10-2, the J call TRBJ2-3; D may be TRBD2 (5 bases). This CDR3 comprises 14 residues. The ends were cut back, 9 bases at V and 0 bases at J, with 13 bases in the middle. Germline V CDR1 and CDR2: WSHSY, SAAADI. The CDR3 region is CARLGGGSTDTQYF. The CDR3 bases are TGCGCCAGACTAGGTGGTGGTAGCACAGATACGCAGTATTTT.

This clone was counted between two and nine times. The V and J genes are TRBV4-1 and TRBJ2-3; 12 bases line up with TRBD2. The CDR3 is 16 residues long. The germline CDR1 and CDR2 sequences are MGHRA and YSYEKL. The ends lost 3 bases at V and 4 bases at J; junction bases unmatched: 5. The CDR3 coding sequence is TGCGCCAGCAGCCAGCGGACTAGCGGGACCCCAGATACGCAGTATTTT. Residues: CASSQRTSGTPDTQYF.

V and J are TRBV5-4 and TRBJ2-1; 9 bases map to TRBD1. Trimming took 1 base from V and 9 from J; bases not matched to a gene: 14. Germline values: CDR1 SGHNT, CDR2 YYREEE (reference sequence). The length of the CDR3 is 17 residues. CDR3 residues: CASSLNVVGTGTGEQFF. The CDR3, as DNA: TGTGCCAGCAGCTTGAACGTAGTTGGGACAGGGACGGGTGAGCAGTTCTTC.

There are a few counts of this clone. The V gene is TRBV14, the J gene TRBJ2-2; no clear D. The CDR3 is made up of 13 amino acids. The germline V gene has CDR1 SGHDN and CDR2 FVKESK. Trimming shortened V by 5 bases and J by 7 bases, and 11 bases separated the two germline ends. The CDR3 loop is CASSARLGGELFF. CDR3 DNA: TGTGCCAGCAGCGCCCGACTTGGCGGGGAGCTGTTTTTT.

This chain uses TRBV7-9 with TRBJ1-5, with TRBD1 matching over 10 bases. The V gene end was trimmed by 8 bases and the J gene end by 3 bases; junction bases not matched to a gene: 13. Germline V lookup: CDR1 SEHNR, CDR2 FQNEAQ (reference sequence). This CDR3 has 17 residues. In DNA form, the CDR3 reads TGTGCCAGCTCCCCCGGACAGGGGGGGAAGATCAATCAGCCCCAGCATTTT. It yields the protein CASSPGQGGKINQPQHF.

This clone came up a few times. J is TRBJ2-2 and V is TRBV19; D remains ambiguous. V lost 7 bases and J lost 4, with 7 bases in between. Germline CDR1 is LNHDA and CDR2 is SQIVND (reference sequence). The CDR3 length is 12 residues. The CDR3 here is CASTLFTGELFF. For the CDR3, the DNA is TGTGCCAGTACCCTATTCACCGGGGAGCTGTTTTTT.

This clone was seen repeatedly, ten times or more. CDR3 bases: TGTGCCAGCAGCTTAGGAGGGCTGGGGGCCAACGTCCTGACTTTC. Residues: CASSLGGLGANVLTF. The rearrangement links TRBV7-9 to TRBJ2-6; D is perhaps TRBD2 (5 bases). Germline assignment: CDR1 SEHNR and CDR2 FQNEAQ (reference sequence). Deletions cut 1 base from V and 4 bases from J, with 8 bases between. The CDR3 covers 15 residues.

This clone occurred a few times. This chain uses TRBV5-1 with TRBJ2-7; 7 positions match TRBD2. CDR1 and CDR2 from the germline V gene are SGHRS and YFSETQ. The CDR3 is 14 residues long. The ends lost 3 bases at V and 2 bases at J; junction bases unmatched: 5. The CDR3, as DNA: TGCGCCAGCAGCTGGGGGACTACCCCCTACGAGCAGTACTTC. It yields the protein CASSWGTTPYEQYF. The variable domain in full, with the rest retrieved from reference TRBV5-1 and TRBJ2-7, is KAGVTQTPRYLIKTRGQQVTLSCSPISGHRSVSWYQQTPGQGLQFLFEYFSETQRNKGNFPGRFSGRQFSNSRSEMNVSTLELGDSALYLCASSWGTTPYEQYFGPGTRLTVT.

V gene TRBV4-3 combines with J gene TRBJ2-6; D not certain. Trimming pared 2 bases from V and 0 bases from J, leaving 11 bases between. Germline CDR1 LGHNA, CDR2 YSLEER. This CDR3 is built from 17 residues. CDR3 sequence (DNA): TGCGCCAGCAGCCAACAGGTGATACTCTCTGGGGCCAACGTCCTGACTTTC. Encoded protein: CASSQQVILSGANVLTF.

The genes are TRBV30 and TRBJ2-5, with 10 bases that match TRBD1. Germline V gene lookup returns CDR1 GTSNPN and CDR2 SVGIG (reference sequence). The CDR3 covers 14 residues. The CDR3 reads CASGGDRGGETQYF. CDR3 sequence (DNA): TGTGCATCTGGAGGGGACAGGGGAGGAGAGACCCAGTACTTC.